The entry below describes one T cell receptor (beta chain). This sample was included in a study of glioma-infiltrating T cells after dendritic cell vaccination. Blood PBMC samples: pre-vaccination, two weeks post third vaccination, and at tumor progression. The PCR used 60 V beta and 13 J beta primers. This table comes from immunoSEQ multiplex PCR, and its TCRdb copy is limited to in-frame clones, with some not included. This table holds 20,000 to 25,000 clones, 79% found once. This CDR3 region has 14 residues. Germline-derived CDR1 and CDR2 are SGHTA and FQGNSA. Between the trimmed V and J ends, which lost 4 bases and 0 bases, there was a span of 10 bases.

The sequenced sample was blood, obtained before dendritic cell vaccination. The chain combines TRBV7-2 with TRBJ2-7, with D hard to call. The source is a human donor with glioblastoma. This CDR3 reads CASSSVLSSYEQYF. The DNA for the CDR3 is TGTGCCAGCAGCTCCGTCCTGAGCTCCTACGAGCAGTACTTC.